The clone carrying this TCR beta chain appeared a few times. The sample originates from a study of blood T cell repertoires in COVID-19. The CDR3 is 16 residues long. Looked up from germline, CDR1 is KGHDR and CDR2 is SFDVKD. Trimming cost V 7 bases and J 4 bases, with 19 bases left between them. TCRdb's table, derived via immunoSEQ multiplex PCR, lists solely in-frame clones and lacks some. Of about half a million clones listed, 75% to 90% are singletons. The receptor was derived from a human donor in a cohort sampled during active COVID-19. The chain uses TRBV24-1 and TRBJ1-3; tentative D call: TRBD1 (6 bases). The source material was peripheral blood. CDR3 sequence (DNA): TGTGCCACCAGCCCCTCCGGGGGGCTGCGAGGAAACACCATATATTTT. Encoded protein: CATSPSGGLRGNTIYF.